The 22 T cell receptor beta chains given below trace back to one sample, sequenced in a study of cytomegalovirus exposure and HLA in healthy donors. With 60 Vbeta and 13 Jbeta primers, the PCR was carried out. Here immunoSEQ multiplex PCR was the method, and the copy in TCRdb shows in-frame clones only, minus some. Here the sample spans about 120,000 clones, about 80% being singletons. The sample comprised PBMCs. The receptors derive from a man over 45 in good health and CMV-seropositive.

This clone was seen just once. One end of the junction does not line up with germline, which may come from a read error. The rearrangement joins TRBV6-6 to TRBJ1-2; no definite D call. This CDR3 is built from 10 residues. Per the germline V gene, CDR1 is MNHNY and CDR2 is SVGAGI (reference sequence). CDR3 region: CASSYNSPHF. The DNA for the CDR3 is TGTGCCAGCAGTTACAACTCCCCTCACTTC.

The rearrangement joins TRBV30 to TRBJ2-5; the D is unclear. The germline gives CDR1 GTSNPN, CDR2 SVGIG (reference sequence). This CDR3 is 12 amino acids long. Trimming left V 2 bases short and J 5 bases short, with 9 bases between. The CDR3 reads CAWSWVGETQYF. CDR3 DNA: TGTGCCTGGAGTTGGGTCGGGGAGACCCAGTACTTC.

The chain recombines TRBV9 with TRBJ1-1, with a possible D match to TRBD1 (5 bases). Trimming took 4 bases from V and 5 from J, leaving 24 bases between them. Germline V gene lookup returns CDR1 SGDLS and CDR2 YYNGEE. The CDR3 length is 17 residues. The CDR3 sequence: CASSPDRGGLYLTEAFF. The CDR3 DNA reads TGTGCCAGCAGCCCCGATCGGGGGGGATTATATTTGACTGAAGCTTTCTTT.

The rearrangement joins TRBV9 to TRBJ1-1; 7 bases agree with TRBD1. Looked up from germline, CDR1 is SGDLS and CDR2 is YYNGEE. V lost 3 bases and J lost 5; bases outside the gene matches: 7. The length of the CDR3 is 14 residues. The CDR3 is CASSARDSSTEAFF. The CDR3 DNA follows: TGTGCCAGCAGCGCCCGGGACAGTAGTACTGAAGCTTTCTTT.

The CDR3 sequence: CASSPPQGISYEQYF. CDR3 in DNA: TGTGCCAGCTCACCACCACAGGGCATCTCCTACGAGCAGTACTTC. The V call is TRBV18, the J call TRBJ2-7; TRBD1 might be the D (6 bases). CDR3 size: 15 residues. V lost 0 bases and J 0 bases, leaving 9 bases between the germline ends. Looked up from germline, CDR1 is KGHSH and CDR2 is LQKENI.

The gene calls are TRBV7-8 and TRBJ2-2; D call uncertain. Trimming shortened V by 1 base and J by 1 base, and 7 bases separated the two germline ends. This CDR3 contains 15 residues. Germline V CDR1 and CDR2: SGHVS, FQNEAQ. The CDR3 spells CASSLVRVNTGELFF. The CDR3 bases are TGTGCCAGCAGCTTAGTGAGAGTGAACACCGGGGAGCTGTTTTTT.

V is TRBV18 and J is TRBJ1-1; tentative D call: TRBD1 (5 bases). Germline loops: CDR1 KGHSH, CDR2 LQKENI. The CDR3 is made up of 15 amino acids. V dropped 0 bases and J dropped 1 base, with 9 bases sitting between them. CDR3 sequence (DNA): TGTGCCAGCTCACCACCGGACATCTGGAACACTGAAGCTTTCTTT. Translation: CASSPPDIWNTEAFF. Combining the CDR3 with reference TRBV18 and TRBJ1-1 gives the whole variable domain NAGVMQNPRHLVRRRGQEARLRCSPMKGHSHVYWYRQLPEEGLKFMVYLQKENIIDESGMPKERFSAEFPKEGPSILRIQQVVRGDSAAYFCASSPPDIWNTEAFFGQGTRLTVV.

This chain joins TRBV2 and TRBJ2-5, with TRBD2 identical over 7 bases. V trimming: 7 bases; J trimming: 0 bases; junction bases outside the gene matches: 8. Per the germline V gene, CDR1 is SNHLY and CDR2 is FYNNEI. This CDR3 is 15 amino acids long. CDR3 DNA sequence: TGTGCCAGCAATATATGGGAGGGGAACCAAGAGACCCAGTACTTC. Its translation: CASNIWEGNQETQYF.

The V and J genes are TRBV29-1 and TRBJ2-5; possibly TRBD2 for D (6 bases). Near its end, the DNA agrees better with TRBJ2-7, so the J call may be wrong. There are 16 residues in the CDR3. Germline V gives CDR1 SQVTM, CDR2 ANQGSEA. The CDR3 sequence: CSVSGQIGSGTYEQYF. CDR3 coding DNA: TGCAGCGTTTCGGGGCAGATTGGTAGCGGTACCTACGAGCAGTACTTC.

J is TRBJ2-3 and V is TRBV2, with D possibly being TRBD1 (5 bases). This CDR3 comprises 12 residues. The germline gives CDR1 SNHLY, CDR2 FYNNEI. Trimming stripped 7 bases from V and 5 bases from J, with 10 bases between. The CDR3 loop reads CASNRWGDTQYF. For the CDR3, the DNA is TGTGCCAGCAACAGGTGGGGAGATACGCAGTATTTT.

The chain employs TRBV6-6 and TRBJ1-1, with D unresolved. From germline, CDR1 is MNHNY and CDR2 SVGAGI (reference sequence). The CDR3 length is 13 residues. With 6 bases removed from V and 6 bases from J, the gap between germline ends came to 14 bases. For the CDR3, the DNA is TGTGCCAGCAGCTCCGGGATCTTCGCTGAAGCTTTCTTT. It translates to CASSSGIFAEAFF.

Written as DNA, the CDR3 is TGTGCCAGCAGCTTAGGGCAGGGATCGGAGACCCAGTACTTC. Translated: CASSLGQGSETQYF. The chain couples TRBV11-2 to TRBJ2-5; possibly TRBD1 for D (5 bases). The germline CDR1 and CDR2 sequences are SGHAT and FQNNGV. The CDR3 has 14 residues. The ends were cut back, 1 base at V and 5 bases at J, with 11 bases in the middle.

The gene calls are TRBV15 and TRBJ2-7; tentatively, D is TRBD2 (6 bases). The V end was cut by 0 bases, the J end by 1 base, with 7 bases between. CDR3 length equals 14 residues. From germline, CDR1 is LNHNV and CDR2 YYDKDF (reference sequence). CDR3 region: CATSREGGSYEQYF. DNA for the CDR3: TGTGCCACCAGCAGAGAAGGAGGGTCCTACGAGCAGTACTTC.

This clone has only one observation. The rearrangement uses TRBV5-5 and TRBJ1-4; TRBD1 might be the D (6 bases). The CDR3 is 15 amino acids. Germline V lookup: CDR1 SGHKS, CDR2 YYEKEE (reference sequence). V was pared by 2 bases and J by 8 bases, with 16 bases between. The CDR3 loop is CASSLGTPQGEKLFF. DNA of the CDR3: TGTGCCAGCAGCTTAGGGACACCGCAGGGAGAAAAACTGTTTTTT.

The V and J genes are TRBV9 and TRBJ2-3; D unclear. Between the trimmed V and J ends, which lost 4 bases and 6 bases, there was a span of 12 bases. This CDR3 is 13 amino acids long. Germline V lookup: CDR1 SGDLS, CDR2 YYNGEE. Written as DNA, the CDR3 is TGTGCCAGCAGCATACGACTGGAGGATACGCAGTATTTT. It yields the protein CASSIRLEDTQYF.

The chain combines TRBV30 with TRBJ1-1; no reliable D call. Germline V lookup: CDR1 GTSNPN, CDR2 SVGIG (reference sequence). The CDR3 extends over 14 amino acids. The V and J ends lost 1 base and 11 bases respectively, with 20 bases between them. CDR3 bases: TGTGCCTGGAGTGGTTTCCTCGCAGGCCGAGAGGCTTTCTTT. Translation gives CAWSGFLAGREAFF.

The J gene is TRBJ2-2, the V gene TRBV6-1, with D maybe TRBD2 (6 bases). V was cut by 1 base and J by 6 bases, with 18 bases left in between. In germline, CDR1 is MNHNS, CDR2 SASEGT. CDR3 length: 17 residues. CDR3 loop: CASSEGRGHSLSGELFF. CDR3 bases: TGTGCCAGCAGTGAAGGGCGGGGTCACAGCCTATCCGGGGAGCTGTTTTTT.

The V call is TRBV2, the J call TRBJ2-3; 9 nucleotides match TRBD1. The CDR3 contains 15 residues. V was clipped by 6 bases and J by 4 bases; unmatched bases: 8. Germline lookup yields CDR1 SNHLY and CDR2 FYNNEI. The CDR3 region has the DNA TGTGCCAGCAGAGCTGGACAGGGGAGGGCAGATACGCAGTATTTT. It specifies CASRAGQGRADTQYF.

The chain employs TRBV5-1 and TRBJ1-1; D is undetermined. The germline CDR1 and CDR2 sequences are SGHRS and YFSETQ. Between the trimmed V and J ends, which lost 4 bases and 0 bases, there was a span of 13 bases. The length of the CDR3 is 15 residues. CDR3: CASSIGGLMNTEAFF. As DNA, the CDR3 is TGCGCCAGCAGCATTGGAGGGTTAATGAACACTGAAGCTTTCTTT.

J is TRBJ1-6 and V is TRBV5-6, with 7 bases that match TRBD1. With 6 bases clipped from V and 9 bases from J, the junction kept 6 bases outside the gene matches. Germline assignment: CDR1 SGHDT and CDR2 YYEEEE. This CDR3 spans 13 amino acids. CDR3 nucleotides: TGTGCCAGCACCCGACAGGGAAGTTCACCCCTCCACTTT. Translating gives CASTRQGSSPLHF.

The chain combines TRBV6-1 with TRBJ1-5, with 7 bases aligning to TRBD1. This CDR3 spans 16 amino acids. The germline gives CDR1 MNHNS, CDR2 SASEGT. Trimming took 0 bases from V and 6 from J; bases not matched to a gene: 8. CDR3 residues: CASSEARQGGTQPQHF. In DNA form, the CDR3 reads TGTGCCAGCAGTGAAGCGAGACAGGGCGGCACTCAGCCCCAGCATTTT.

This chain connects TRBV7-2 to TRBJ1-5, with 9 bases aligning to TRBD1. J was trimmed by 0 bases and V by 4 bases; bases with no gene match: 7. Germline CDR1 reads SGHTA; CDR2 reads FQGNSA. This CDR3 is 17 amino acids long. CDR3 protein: CASSSRTGANSNQPQHF. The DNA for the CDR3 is TGTGCCAGCAGCTCCCGGACAGGGGCAAATAGCAATCAGCCCCAGCATTTT. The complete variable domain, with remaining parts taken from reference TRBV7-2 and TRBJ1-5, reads GAGVSQSPSNKVTEKGKDVELRCDPISGHTALYWYRQSLGQGLEFLIYFQGNSAPDKSGLPSDRFSAERTGGSVSTLTIQRTQQEDSAVYLCASSSRTGANSNQPQHFGDGTRLSIL.